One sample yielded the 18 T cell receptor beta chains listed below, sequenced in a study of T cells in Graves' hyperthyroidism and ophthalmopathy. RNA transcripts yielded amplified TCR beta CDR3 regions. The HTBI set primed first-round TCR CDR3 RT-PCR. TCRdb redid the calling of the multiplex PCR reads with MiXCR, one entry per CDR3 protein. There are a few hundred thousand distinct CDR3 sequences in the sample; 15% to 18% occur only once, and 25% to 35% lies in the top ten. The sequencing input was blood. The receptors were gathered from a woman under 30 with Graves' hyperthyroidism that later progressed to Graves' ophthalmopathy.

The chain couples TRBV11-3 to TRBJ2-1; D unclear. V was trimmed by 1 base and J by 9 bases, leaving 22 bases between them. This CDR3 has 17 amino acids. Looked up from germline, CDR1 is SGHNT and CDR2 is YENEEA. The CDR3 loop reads CASSLVGFNGPTVEQFF. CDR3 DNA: TGTGCCAGCAGCTTAGTTGGTTTTAACGGCCCTACAGTTGAGCAGTTCTTC.

CDR3 sequence reads: CASSLVPAGGGETQYF. CDR3 nucleotide sequence: TGCGCCAGCAGCTTGGTTCCAGCGGGAGGGGGAGAGACCCAGTACTTC. The V gene is TRBV5-1, the J gene TRBJ2-5; 10 bases map to TRBD2. The CDR3 contains 16 residues. The V gene's germline CDR1 is SGHRS and CDR2 YFSETQ. J lost 4 bases, V lost 0 bases, and 6 bases had no gene match.

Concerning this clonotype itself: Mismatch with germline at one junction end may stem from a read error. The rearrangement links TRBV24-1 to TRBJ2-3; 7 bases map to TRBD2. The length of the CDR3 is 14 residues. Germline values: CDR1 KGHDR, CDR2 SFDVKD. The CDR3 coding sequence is TGTACCACCGAGTTCGGGGGGTCCACAGATACGCAGTATTTT. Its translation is CTTEFGGSTDTQYF.

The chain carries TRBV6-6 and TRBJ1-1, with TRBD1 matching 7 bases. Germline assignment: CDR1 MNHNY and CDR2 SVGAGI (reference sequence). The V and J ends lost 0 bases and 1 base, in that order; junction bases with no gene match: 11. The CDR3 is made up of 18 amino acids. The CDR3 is CASSYSRYRQGRNTEAFF. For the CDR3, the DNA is TGTGCCAGCAGTTACTCGAGGTACAGACAGGGTCGGAACACTGAAGCTTTCTTT.

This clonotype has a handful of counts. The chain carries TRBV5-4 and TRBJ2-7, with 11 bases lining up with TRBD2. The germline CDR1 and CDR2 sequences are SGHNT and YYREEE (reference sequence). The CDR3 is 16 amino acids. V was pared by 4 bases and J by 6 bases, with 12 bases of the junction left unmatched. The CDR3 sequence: CASSPSGTSGASEQYF. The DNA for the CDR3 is TGTGCCAGCAGCCCATCCGGGACTAGCGGTGCATCCGAGCAGTACTTC.

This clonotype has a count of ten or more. CDR3 loop: CAWSGQSNSPLHF. For the CDR3, the DNA is TGTGCCTGGAGTGGACAGAGCAATTCACCCCTCCACTTT. V usage is TRBV30 and J usage is TRBJ1-6; weak D call: TRBD1 (5 bases). Germline CDR1 reads GTSNPN; CDR2 reads SVGIG (reference sequence). V gave up 1 base and J gave up 7 bases, with 8 bases separating them. The CDR3 totals 13 residues.

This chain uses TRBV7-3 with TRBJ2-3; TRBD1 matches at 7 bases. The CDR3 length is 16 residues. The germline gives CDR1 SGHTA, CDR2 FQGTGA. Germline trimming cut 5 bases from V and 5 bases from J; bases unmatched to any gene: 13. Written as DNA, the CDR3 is TGTGCCAGCAGCCTTTCCGGACAGGCAGGGGTAGATACGCAGTATTTT. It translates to CASSLSGQAGVDTQYF.

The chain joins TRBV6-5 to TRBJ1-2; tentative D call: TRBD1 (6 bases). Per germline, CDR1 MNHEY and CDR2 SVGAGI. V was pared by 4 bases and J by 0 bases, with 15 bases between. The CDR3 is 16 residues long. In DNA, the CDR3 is TGTGCCAGCAGTTCCAACCCGAGGGGGACTAACTATGGCTACACCTTC. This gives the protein CASSSNPRGTNYGYTF.

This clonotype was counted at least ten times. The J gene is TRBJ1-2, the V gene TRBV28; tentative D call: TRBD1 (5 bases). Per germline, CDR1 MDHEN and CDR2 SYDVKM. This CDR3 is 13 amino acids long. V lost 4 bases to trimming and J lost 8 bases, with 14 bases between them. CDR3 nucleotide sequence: TGTGCCAGCAGTTCAAGGGGTCACGTCGGCTACACCTTC. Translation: CASSSRGHVGYTF.

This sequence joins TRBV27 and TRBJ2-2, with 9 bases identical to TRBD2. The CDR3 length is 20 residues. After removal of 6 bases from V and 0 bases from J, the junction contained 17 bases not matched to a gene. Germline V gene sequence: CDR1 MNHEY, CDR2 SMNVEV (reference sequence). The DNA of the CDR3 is TGTGCCAGCAGATCCCCCTGGCCACTAGCGGGCACAACGAACACCGGGGAGCTGTTTTTT. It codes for CASRSPWPLAGTTNTGELFF.

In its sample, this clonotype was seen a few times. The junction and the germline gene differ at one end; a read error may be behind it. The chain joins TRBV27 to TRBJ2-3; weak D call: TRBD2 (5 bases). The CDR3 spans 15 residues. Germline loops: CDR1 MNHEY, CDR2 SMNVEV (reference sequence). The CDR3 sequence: CASSFYSPSTDTKYF. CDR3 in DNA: TGTGCCAGCAGTTTTTACAGTCCTAGCACAGATACGAAGTATTTT.

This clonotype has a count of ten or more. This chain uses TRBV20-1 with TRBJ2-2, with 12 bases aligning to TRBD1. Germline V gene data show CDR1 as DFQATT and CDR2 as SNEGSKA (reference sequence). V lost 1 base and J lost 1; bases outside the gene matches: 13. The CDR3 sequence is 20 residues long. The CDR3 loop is CSARARPGTGGLRNTGELFF. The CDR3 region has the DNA TGCAGTGCTAGAGCCCGCCCCGGGACAGGGGGCCTCAGGAACACCGGGGAGCTGTTTTTT.

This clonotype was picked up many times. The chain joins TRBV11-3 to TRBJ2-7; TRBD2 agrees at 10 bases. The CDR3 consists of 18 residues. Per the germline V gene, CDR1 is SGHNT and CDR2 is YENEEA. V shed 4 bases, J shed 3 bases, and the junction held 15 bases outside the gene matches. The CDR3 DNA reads TGTGCCAGCAGCTCCCGAACCAAGCTAGCGGGAGTTTACTACGAGCAGTACTTC. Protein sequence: CASSSRTKLAGVYYEQYF.

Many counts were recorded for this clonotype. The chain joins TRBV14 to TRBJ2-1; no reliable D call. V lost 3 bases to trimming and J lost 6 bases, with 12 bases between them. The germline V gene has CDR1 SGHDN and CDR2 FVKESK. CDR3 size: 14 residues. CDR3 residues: CASSHWLDVNEQFF. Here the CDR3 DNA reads TGTGCCAGCAGCCATTGGCTAGACGTCAATGAGCAGTTCTTC.

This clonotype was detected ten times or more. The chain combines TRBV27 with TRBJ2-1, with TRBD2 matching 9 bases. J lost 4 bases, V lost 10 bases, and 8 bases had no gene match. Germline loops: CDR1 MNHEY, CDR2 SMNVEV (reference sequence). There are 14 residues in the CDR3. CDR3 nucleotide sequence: TGTGCCACCTCCCGACTAGCGGTATACAATGAGCAGTTCTTC. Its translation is CATSRLAVYNEQFF.

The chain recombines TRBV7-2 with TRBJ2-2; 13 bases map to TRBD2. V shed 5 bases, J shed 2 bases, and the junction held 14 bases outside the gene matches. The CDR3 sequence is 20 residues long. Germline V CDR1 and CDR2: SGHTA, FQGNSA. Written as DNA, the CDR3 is TGTGCCAGCAGCCCCGTCCACCCGGGACTAGCGGGACCAAACACCGGGGAGCTGTTTTTT. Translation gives CASSPVHPGLAGPNTGELFF.

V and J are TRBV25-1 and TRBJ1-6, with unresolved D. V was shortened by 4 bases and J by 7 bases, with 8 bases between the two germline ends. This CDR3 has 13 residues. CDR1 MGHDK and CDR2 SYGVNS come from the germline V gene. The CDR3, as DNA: TGTGCCAGCAGTGGCCTTCTCAATTCACCCCTCCACTTT. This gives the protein CASSGLLNSPLHF.

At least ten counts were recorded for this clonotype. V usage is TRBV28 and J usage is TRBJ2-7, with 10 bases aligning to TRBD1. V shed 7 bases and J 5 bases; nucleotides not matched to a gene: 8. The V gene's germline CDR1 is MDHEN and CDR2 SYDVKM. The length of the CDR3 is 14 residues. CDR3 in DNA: TGTGCCAGCATCTCGACTGGGACAGGGGACGAGCAGTACTTC. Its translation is CASISTGTGDEQYF.